Below are 29 T cell receptor beta chains sequenced from a single sample in a study of blood T cell repertoires in COVID-19. Profiling relied on immunoSEQ multiplex PCR, and the TCRdb table lists in-frame clones only, not all of them. The sample has around 180,000 clones, around 85% seen once. Material: peripheral blood. The receptor set was obtained from an elderly man with COVID-19, enrolled during active disease.

Regarding this clone: Mismatch with germline at one junction end may stem from a read error. The chain joins TRBV6-5 to TRBJ2-4; D gene uncertain. Per the germline V gene, CDR1 is MNHEY and CDR2 is SVGAGI. The CDR3 consists of 12 residues. The CDR3 loop is CASSYSEIVQQF. CDR3 DNA sequence: TGTGCCAGCAGTTACTCCGAGATAGTACAGCAATTC.

The chain uses TRBV5-4 and TRBJ2-1, with D unresolved. Germline CDR1 SGHNT, CDR2 YYREEE (reference sequence). V shed 1 base and J shed 4 bases, with 9 bases lying between them. The CDR3 sequence is 14 residues long. The CDR3 protein is CASSLFSEYNEQFF. In DNA, the CDR3 is TGTGCCAGCAGCTTGTTTTCCGAGTACAATGAGCAGTTCTTC.

By share, this clone counts as medium-sized. The chain recombines TRBV5-1 with TRBJ2-5; TRBD1 aligns across 7 bases. CDR1 is SGHRS, CDR2 YFSETQ, per germline. The CDR3 has 15 amino acids. V shed 4 bases and J 1 base; nucleotides not matched to a gene: 7. CDR3 protein: CASSPDRVGQETQYF. CDR3 DNA sequence: TGCGCCAGCAGCCCCGACAGGGTCGGCCAAGAGACCCAGTACTTC.

V usage is TRBV5-1 and J usage is TRBJ1-2, with 12 bases matching TRBD1. V shed 7 bases and J 7 bases; nucleotides not matched to a gene: 11. Germline lookup yields CDR1 SGHRS and CDR2 YFSETQ. This CDR3 has 15 residues. In DNA form, the CDR3 reads TGCGCCAGCGCTCGGGGGACAGGGGGCCGAACTGGCTACACCTTC. As protein: CASARGTGGRTGYTF.

Worth noting for this clone: Other DNA sequences within the sample encode an identical CDR3. The rearrangement uses TRBV7-3 and TRBJ2-5, with D maybe TRBD2 (6 bases). Germline loops: CDR1 SGHTA, CDR2 FQGTGA. Trimming pared 0 bases from V and 4 bases from J, leaving 12 bases between. The length of the CDR3 is 15 residues. CDR3: CASSLTNGRGETQYF. As DNA, the CDR3 is TGTGCCAGCAGCTTAACGAACGGGCGGGGAGAGACCCAGTACTTC.

V is TRBV7-6 and J is TRBJ2-7, with a possible D match to TRBD1 (6 bases). In germline, CDR1 is SGHVS, CDR2 FNYEAQ. The CDR3 sequence is 15 residues long. V lost 0 bases and J 1 base, leaving 10 bases between the germline ends. CDR3 nucleotides: TGTGCCAGCAGCTTAGCGGGGGACATATCCTACGAGCAGTACTTC. Protein: CASSLAGDISYEQYF. The full variable domain, its missing parts supplied by reference TRBV7-6 and TRBJ2-7, is GAGVSQSPRYKVTKRGQDVALRCDPISGHVSLYWYRQALGQGPEFLTYFNYEAQQDKSGLPNDRFSAERPEGSISTLTIQRTEQRDSAMYRCASSLAGDISYEQYFGPGTRLTVT.

This sequence joins TRBV6-5 and TRBJ1-3; D not certain. The ends were cut back, 2 bases at V and 0 bases at J, with 11 bases in the middle. The CDR3 is made up of 16 amino acids. Germline CDR1 and CDR2: MNHEY and SVGAGI. The CDR3 bases are TGTGCCAGCAGTTACGAAGGAGTAGGCTCTGGAAACACCATATATTTT. This encodes CASSYEGVGSGNTIYF.

This clone was found a few times. The chain links TRBV6-4 to TRBJ2-3; 9 positions match TRBD2. The trim removed 4 bases at V and 1 base at J, leaving 3 bases unmatched. Germline V gives CDR1 MRHNA, CDR2 SNTAGT. This CDR3 contains 15 residues. The CDR3 DNA follows: TGTGCCAGCAGTGCCTTAGCGGGGGGCACAGATACGCAGTATTTT. Residues: CASSALAGGTDTQYF.

This chain connects TRBV2 to TRBJ1-4, with D maybe TRBD1 (5 bases). Germline V CDR1 and CDR2: SNHLY, FYNNEI. Trimming took off 5 bases at V and 7 bases at J, with 20 bases between the two ends. This CDR3 comprises 16 residues. Written as DNA, the CDR3 is TGTGCCAGCAGTTATAGTATTGGAGGGGTTGGTGAAAAACTGTTTTTT. Amino acids: CASSYSIGGVGEKLFF.

This chain uses TRBV5-1 with TRBJ1-2; D might be TRBD1 (5 bases). Germline values: CDR1 SGHRS, CDR2 YFSETQ. Deletions cut 0 bases from V and 7 bases from J, with 10 bases between. This CDR3 is built from 13 residues. The CDR3 DNA sequence: TGCGCCAGCAGCTTGGAGGCGCAGGGTGGCTACACCTTC. Amino acid sequence: CASSLEAQGGYTF.

The J gene is TRBJ1-3, the V gene TRBV5-4; D unresolved. Trimming pared 4 bases from V and 3 bases from J, leaving 8 bases between. The CDR3 length is 13 residues. Looked up from germline, CDR1 is SGHNT and CDR2 is YYREEE (reference sequence). The CDR3 sequence: CASSLTSGNTIYF. The CDR3 DNA reads TGTGCCAGCAGCCTGACAAGTGGAAACACCATATATTTT.

This sequence joins TRBV5-1 and TRBJ2-3; 8 bases are shared with TRBD2. The CDR3 is made up of 13 amino acids. Trimming took 3 bases from V and 8 from J; bases not matched to a gene: 5. Germline V gene lookup returns CDR1 SGHRS and CDR2 YFSETQ. The CDR3 loop reads CASSSGLVGTQYF. The CDR3 bases are TGCGCCAGCAGCTCGGGACTAGTTGGTACGCAGTATTTT.

The chain is built from TRBV11-2 and TRBJ2-3; 7 nucleotides match TRBD1. Trimming at V came to 4 bases and at J to 5 bases, leaving 6 bases not matched to a gene. Germline CDR1 SGHAT, CDR2 FQNNGV. CDR3 length: 14 amino acids. The DNA for the CDR3 is TGTGCCAGCAGCTGGAGTCGACAGGGAGATACGCAGTATTTT. Translating gives CASSWSRQGDTQYF. Full variable domain (remainder filled in from reference TRBV11-2 and TRBJ2-3): EAGVAQSPRYKIIEKRQSVAFWCNPISGHATLYWYQQILGQGPKLLIQFQNNGVVDDSQLPKDRFSAERLKGVDSTLKIQPAKLEDSAVYLCASSWSRQGDTQYFGPGTRLTVL.

This clone was observed a few times. This chain joins TRBV18 and TRBJ1-1; weak D call: TRBD1 (6 bases). The germline gives CDR1 KGHSH, CDR2 LQKENI. V lost 2 bases, J lost 0 bases, and 13 bases lay in between. The CDR3 is 16 amino acids. CDR3 nucleotide sequence: TGTGCCAGCTCACCAAGGGTAGGGGGATTGAACACTGAAGCTTTCTTT. It encodes CASSPRVGGLNTEAFF.

V usage is TRBV2 and J usage is TRBJ2-5; possible D gene TRBD2, 7 bases. Germline V gene data show CDR1 as SNHLY and CDR2 as FYNNEI. The CDR3 runs to 15 residues. V was pared by 1 base and J by 5 bases, with 14 bases between. CDR3 in DNA: TGTGCCAGCAGTGAAGAAGGGGGGGGTCTGGAGACCCAGTACTTC. Amino acids: CASSEEGGGLETQYF.

Comments on this clone: This CDR3 is also generated by other DNA sequences in the sample. CDR3 sequence: CASSLGGDQPQHF. DNA of the CDR3: TGTGCCAGCAGCTTAGGGGGAGATCAGCCCCAGCATTTT. The gene calls are TRBV7-2 and TRBJ1-5; D is unclear. Germline V lookup: CDR1 SGHTA, CDR2 FQGNSA. The CDR3 consists of 13 residues. V was cut by 1 base and J by 5 bases, with 6 bases left in between.

The chain combines TRBV19 with TRBJ1-6; TRBD1 matches 9 bases. Trimming cost V 5 bases and J 8 bases; bases outside gene matches: 4. Germline CDR1 reads LNHDA; CDR2 reads SQIVND (reference sequence). The CDR3 has 14 residues. DNA of the CDR3: TGTGCCAGTAGTCAGACAGGGGGGCATTCACCCCTCCACTTT. Its translation: CASSQTGGHSPLHF.

In its sample, this clone was seen a few times. The chain has TRBV3-1 (or the pseudogene TRBV3-2) and TRBJ1-5, with D perhaps TRBD1 (6 bases). Trimming cost V 3 bases and J 1 base, with 22 bases left between them. Per the germline V gene, CDR1 is LGHDT and CDR2 is YNNKEL (reference sequence). The CDR3 covers 19 residues. CDR3 in amino acids: CASSQSGALARGSNQPQHF. The CDR3 region has the DNA TGTGCCAGCAGCCAGAGTGGGGCCTTGGCAAGGGGGAGCAATCAGCCCCAGCATTTT.

This rearrangement joins TRBV19 to TRBJ1-1, with 9 bases matching TRBD1. Germline CDR1 reads LNHDA; CDR2 reads SQIVND (reference sequence). The length of the CDR3 is 17 residues. Losses at the gene ends were 9 bases for V and 1 base for J; bases not matched to a gene: 15. CDR3 loop: CASQYGRSGQGNTEAFF. The CDR3 nucleotides read TGTGCCAGCCAATATGGGCGCTCGGGACAGGGGAACACTGAAGCTTTCTTT.

The V and J genes are TRBV18 and TRBJ2-2, with 9 bases identical to TRBD2. V lost 4 bases, J lost 5 bases, and 8 bases stayed unmatched. The germline V gene has CDR1 KGHSH and CDR2 LQKENI. The CDR3 covers 16 residues. CDR3 protein: CASSRTSGGQTGELFF. The DNA for the CDR3 is TGTGCCAGCTCACGAACCAGCGGGGGGCAGACCGGGGAGCTGTTTTTT.

This chain links TRBV19 with TRBJ1-6, with 12 bases that match TRBD1. V lost 3 bases and J lost 3; bases outside the gene matches: 3. The CDR3 spans 17 residues. CDR1 is LNHDA and CDR2 is SQIVND in the germline V gene (reference sequence). CDR3 sequence reads: CASSMGQGAFYNSPLHF. The DNA of the CDR3 is TGTGCCAGTAGTATGGGACAGGGGGCGTTCTATAATTCACCCCTCCACTTT.

The CDR3 nucleotides read TGTGCCAGCAGTGAAAGGGACAGGGGGCGTCAGTTCTTC. This gives the protein CASSERDRGRQFF. This chain connects TRBV6-1 to TRBJ2-1; 12 positions agree with TRBD1. Unmatched junction bases numbered 3, after V lost 2 bases and J lost 13 bases. The CDR3 consists of 13 residues. Germline-derived CDR1 and CDR2 are MNHNS and SASEGT.

The chain is built from TRBV11-2 and TRBJ1-1; TRBD1 might be the D (6 bases). Germline V lookup: CDR1 SGHAT, CDR2 FQNNGV. The V and J ends lost 0 bases and 11 bases respectively, with 10 bases between them. CDR3 length equals 12 residues. CDR3 sequence reads: CASSLETGAAFF. CDR3 DNA: TGTGCCAGCAGCTTAGAGACAGGCGCGGCTTTCTTT.

The rearrangement uses TRBV5-1 and TRBJ1-1; weak D call: TRBD1 (5 bases). Trimming shortened V by 0 bases and J by 1 base, and 10 bases separated the two germline ends. The CDR3 has 15 residues. Germline CDR1 SGHRS, CDR2 YFSETQ. CDR3: CASSLALGQNTEAFF. Written as DNA, the CDR3 is TGCGCCAGCAGCTTGGCCCTAGGACAGAACACTGAAGCTTTCTTT.

This sequence joins TRBV5-1 and TRBJ1-1; TRBD1 matches at 7 bases. The CDR3 covers 15 residues. CDR1 is SGHRS, CDR2 YFSETQ, per germline. Trimming at V came to 3 bases and at J to 3 bases, leaving 8 bases not matched to a gene. This CDR3 is CASSWRGRGDTEAFF. Written as DNA, the CDR3 is TGCGCCAGCAGCTGGCGAGGCAGGGGGGACACTGAAGCTTTCTTT.

The chain couples TRBV12-5 to TRBJ1-5; 7 nucleotides agree with TRBD1. Germline CDR1 reads LGHNT; CDR2 reads FRNRAP. The junction had 3 bases not matched to a gene; V was cut back by 1 base and J by 0 bases. The CDR3 sequence is 16 residues long. DNA for the CDR3: TGTGCTAGTGGTTTGGGGACAGGCTATAGCAATCAGCCCCAGCATTTT. This sequence encodes CASGLGTGYSNQPQHF.

This sequence joins TRBV28 and TRBJ2-7, with D perhaps TRBD1 (5 bases). V lost 1 base, J lost 12 bases, and 16 bases lay in between. The germline CDR1 and CDR2 sequences are MDHEN and SYDVKM. CDR3 length equals 13 residues. In nucleotides, the CDR3 is TGTGCCAGCAGTTTATTCCGCGTAGGGGCGCGGTACTTC. Its translation: CASSLFRVGARYF.

The table lists this clone with a few counts. CDR3 in amino acids: CASSYSLRTGGYGYTF. The CDR3 DNA reads TGTGCCAGCAGTTACTCATTACGGACAGGGGGCTATGGCTACACCTTC. This sequence joins TRBV6-5 and TRBJ1-2; TRBD1 aligns across 10 bases. The CDR3 extends over 16 amino acids. V shed 0 bases and J 4 bases; nucleotides not matched to a gene: 5. Germline CDR1 and CDR2: MNHEY and SVGAGI.

The chain combines TRBV9 with TRBJ1-1; the D is unclear. Germline assignment: CDR1 SGDLS and CDR2 YYNGEE. The V end was cut by 4 bases, the J end by 5 bases, with 18 bases between. The CDR3 loop spans 15 amino acids. The DNA of the CDR3 is TGTGCCAGCAGCCTACTAAACACCCGCAGAACTGAAGCTTTCTTT. This translates into CASSLLNTRRTEAFF.